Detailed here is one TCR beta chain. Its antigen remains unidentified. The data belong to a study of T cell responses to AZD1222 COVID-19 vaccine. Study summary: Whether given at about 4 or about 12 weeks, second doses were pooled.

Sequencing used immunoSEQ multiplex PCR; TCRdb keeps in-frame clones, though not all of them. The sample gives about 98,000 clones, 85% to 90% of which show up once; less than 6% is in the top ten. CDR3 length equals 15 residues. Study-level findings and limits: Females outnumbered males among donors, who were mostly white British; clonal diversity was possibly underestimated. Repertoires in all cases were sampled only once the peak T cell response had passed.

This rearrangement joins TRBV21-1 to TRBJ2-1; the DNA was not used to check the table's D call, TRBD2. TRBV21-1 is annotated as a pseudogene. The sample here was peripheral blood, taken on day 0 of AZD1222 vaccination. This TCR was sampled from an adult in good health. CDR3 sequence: CASSRSSGGANEQFF. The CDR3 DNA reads TGTGCCAGCAGCAGATCTAGCGGGGGGGCTAATGAGCAGTTCTTC.